This T cell receptor (beta chain) was sequenced in a study of Graves' ophthalmopathy and Graves' hyperthyroidism. The authors amplified TCR beta CDR3 regions, and they did so from RNA transcripts for repertoire sequencing. The first-round RT-PCR employed HTBI primers together with the Qiagen OneStep RT-PCR kit. A multiplex PCR was then performed as the second round. TCRdb re-derived calls from the multiplex PCR reads in MiXCR, one entry per CDR3 protein. The data show roughly 600,000 distinct CDR3 sequences, roughly 40% seen once. Trimming pared 1 base from V and 13 bases from J, leaving 13 bases between. The CDR3 has 13 amino acids.

Material for sequencing was peripheral blood or thyroid tissue (not recorded which). The V gene is TRBV12-3 or TRBV12-4, the J gene TRBJ1-4; no clear D gene. The receptor's source is an adult man with Graves' hyperthyroidism. CDR3: CASSLDRLAGLFF. The DNA for the CDR3 is TGTGCCAGCAGTTTAGACCGACTAGCGGGACTGTTTTTT.